Each of the 25 T cell receptor beta chains below was sequenced from the same sample in a study of OX40 agonist ivuxolimab in advanced cancers. Sequencing used immunoSEQ multiplex PCR; TCRdb keeps in-frame clones, though not all of them. Here the sample spans 70,000 to 100,000 clones, 85% to 90% being singletons. The material was CD4+ or CD8+ T cells sorted from blood, obtained in a trial of the OX40 agonist ivuxolimab. The receptors stem from an adult with an advanced solid tumor such as melanoma, head and neck, liver or kidney cancer.

The genes are TRBV19 and TRBJ2-5; D is perhaps TRBD1 (5 bases). The closer fit of TRBJ2-7 to the DNA end suggests the J call may be wrong. The CDR3 is made up of 13 amino acids. Germline CDR1 is LNHDA and CDR2 is SQIVND (reference sequence). The CDR3 loop is CASSTGHLSEQYF. The CDR3 DNA reads TGTGCCAGTAGTACTGGACACCTCAGCGAGCAGTACTTC.

V is TRBV5-4 and J is TRBJ2-5; D is ambiguous. The CDR3 length is 12 residues. The V gene lost 0 bases and the J gene lost 2 bases, with 2 bases spanning the gap. CDR1 is SGHNT and CDR2 is YYREEE in the germline V gene (reference sequence). The DNA for the CDR3 is TGTGCCAGCAGCTTGGGGCAAGAGACCCAGTACTTC. It codes for CASSLGQETQYF.

The chain carries TRBV5-1 and TRBJ2-6; 9 nucleotides align to TRBD2. CDR3 length equals 21 residues. Trimming took 2 bases from V and 0 from J; bases not matched to a gene: 15. Germline loops: CDR1 SGHRS, CDR2 YFSETQ. The CDR3 DNA sequence: TGCGCCAGCAGCTTATCGTTCCGCCTAACTAGCGGGTTCTCTGGGGCCAACGTCCTGACTTTC. Residues: CASSLSFRLTSGFSGANVLTF.

This chain connects TRBV13 to TRBJ2-7, with TRBD2 identical over 7 bases. The J segment lost 3 bases and the V segment lost 1 base, leaving 3 bases of the junction unmatched. Germline CDR1 is PRHDT and CDR2 is FYEKMQ (reference sequence). The CDR3 spans 14 residues. The CDR3 protein is CASSLAGLSYEQYF. The CDR3 nucleotides read TGTGCCAGCAGCTTAGCGGGACTAAGCTACGAGCAGTACTTC.

The chain is built from TRBV5-1 and TRBJ2-3; the D gene is possibly TRBD1 (6 bases). This CDR3 comprises 15 residues. Trimming pared 4 bases from V and 4 bases from J, leaving 16 bases between. Germline loops: CDR1 SGHRS, CDR2 YFSETQ. The CDR3 protein is CASSPNRVSADTQYF. As DNA, the CDR3 is TGCGCCAGCAGCCCCAACAGGGTCTCAGCAGATACGCAGTATTTT.

This chain connects TRBV6-5 to TRBJ2-7; 8 nucleotides agree with TRBD1. The length of the CDR3 is 12 residues. With V trimmed by 5 bases and J by 4 bases, 1 base remained unmatched. CDR1 is MNHEY and CDR2 is SVGAGI in the germline V gene. The CDR3 nucleotides are TGTGCCAGCAGTCACAGGGGGTACGAGCAGTACTTC. It translates to CASSHRGYEQYF.

The chain carries TRBV28 and TRBJ1-5; a weak D match, TRBD1 (6 bases). CDR1 and CDR2 (germline): MDHEN, SYDVKM. The CDR3 extends over 15 amino acids. Trimming shortened V by 3 bases and J by 2 bases, and 11 bases separated the two germline ends. The CDR3 DNA is TGTGCCAGCAGTTTCAAGGGGGTTGGCAATCAGCCCCAGCATTTT. Its protein product is CASSFKGVGNQPQHF. Together with reference TRBV28 and TRBJ1-5, the CDR3 gives the full variable domain: DVKVTQSSRYLVKRTGEKVFLECVQDMDHENMFWYRQDPGLGLRLIYFSYDVKMKEKGDIPEGYSVSREKKERFSLILESASTNQTSMYLCASSFKGVGNQPQHFGDGTRLSIL.

V and J are TRBV5-6 and TRBJ1-1; no clear D. The CDR3 extends over 14 amino acids. Trimming cost V 2 bases and J 1 base, with 9 bases left between them. Germline assignment: CDR1 SGHDT and CDR2 YYEEEE. DNA of the CDR3: TGTGCCAGCAGCTTCGCCACCCCGAACACTGAAGCTTTCTTT. As protein: CASSFATPNTEAFF.

The gene calls are TRBV11-3 and TRBJ2-7, with 13 bases aligning to TRBD2. CDR3 length: 17 residues. V gave up 2 bases and J gave up 4 bases; unmatched junction bases: 8. CDR1 and CDR2 (germline): SGHNT, YENEEA. In DNA, the CDR3 is TGTGCCAGCAGCTTATCCTGGACTAGCGGGAGTGAGTACGAGCAGTACTTC. Translated: CASSLSWTSGSEYEQYF.

J is TRBJ2-4 and V is TRBV4-2; no clear D. V gave up 0 bases and J gave up 7 bases, with 7 bases separating them. The CDR3 is 13 residues long. From germline, CDR1 is LGHNA and CDR2 YNFKEQ. In DNA, the CDR3 is TGTGCCAGCAGCCAAGATTCAAGGAACATTCAGTACTTC. Protein: CASSQDSRNIQYF.

The chain uses TRBV7-8 and TRBJ2-7; D is possibly TRBD1 or TRBD2 (6 bases each). The CDR3 extends over 15 amino acids. Trimming removed 4 bases at V and 0 bases at J, with 13 bases between. The germline gives CDR1 SGHVS, CDR2 FQNEAQ. As DNA, the CDR3 is TGTGCCAGCAGCTCCTGGAGGGACACCTCCTACGAGCAGTACTTC. It is translated as CASSSWRDTSYEQYF.

The CDR3 DNA is TGCGCCAGCAGCTTTGGTAGCAACACCGGGGAGCTGTTTTTT. Translated, it gives CASSFGSNTGELFF. The chain recombines TRBV5-1 with TRBJ2-2; D is unresolved. The germline V gene encodes CDR1 SGHRS and CDR2 YFSETQ. There are 14 residues in the CDR3. Trimming stripped 2 bases from V and 2 bases from J, with 7 bases between. Using reference TRBV5-1 and TRBJ2-2 for the parts outside the CDR3, the full variable domain is KAGVTQTPRYLIKTRGQQVTLSCSPISGHRSVSWYQQTPGQGLQFLFEYFSETQRNKGNFPGRFSGRQFSNSRSEMNVSTLELGDSALYLCASSFGSNTGELFFGEGSRLTVL.

The chain carries TRBV18 and TRBJ2-7; possibly TRBD1 or TRBD2 for D (5 bases each). The CDR3 runs 16 residues. CDR1 is KGHSH and CDR2 is LQKENI in the germline V gene. With 1 base removed from V and 1 base from J, the gap between germline ends came to 14 bases. The DNA of the CDR3 is TGTGCCAGCTCACCACGGTCAGGGAGCGTTTCCTACGAGCAGTACTTC. The encoded protein is CASSPRSGSVSYEQYF.

The genes are TRBV10-1 and TRBJ2-1; 9 nucleotides align to TRBD1. The CDR3 sequence is 16 residues long. Losses at the gene ends were 3 bases for V and 6 bases for J; bases not matched to a gene: 9. Germline values: CDR1 WNHNN, CDR2 SYGVQD (reference sequence). The CDR3 nucleotides read TGCGCCAGCAGTGACCGGGACAGGGTCGTAGGCAATGAGCAGTTCTTC. It codes for CASSDRDRVVGNEQFF.

The V and J genes are TRBV9 and TRBJ2-3; D is unresolved. CDR1 is SGDLS, CDR2 YYNGEE, per germline. V was shortened by 0 bases and J by 4 bases, with 3 bases between the two germline ends. The CDR3 is 12 residues long. In DNA form, the CDR3 reads TGTGCCAGCAGCGTAGTGTCAGATACGCAGTATTTT. It encodes CASSVVSDTQYF.

The gene calls are TRBV7-3 and TRBJ2-5; 10 bases align to TRBD2. The CDR3 extends over 15 amino acids. V shed 2 bases, J shed 5 bases, and the junction held 5 bases outside the gene matches. CDR1 is SGHTA and CDR2 is FQGTGA in the germline V gene. CDR3 coding DNA: TGTGCCAGCAGCTTACTAGCGGGAGCTGAGGAGACCCAGTACTTC. Residues: CASSLLAGAEETQYF.

The chain employs TRBV13 and TRBJ1-1; no firm D call. In germline, CDR1 is PRHDT, CDR2 FYEKMQ (reference sequence). V lost 2 bases and J 0 bases, leaving 7 bases between the germline ends. The CDR3 spans 14 residues. CDR3 nucleotide sequence: TGTGCCAGCAGCTTAATGACGGTGAACACTGAAGCTTTCTTT. It encodes CASSLMTVNTEAFF.

The rearrangement links TRBV28 to TRBJ1-1; 7 bases match TRBD1. J gave up 5 bases and V 3 bases, and 6 bases lay outside the gene matches. CDR3 length equals 14 residues. From germline, CDR1 is MDHEN and CDR2 SYDVKM. CDR3 region: CASSFLTGKTEAFF. The CDR3 bases are TGTGCCAGCAGTTTTTTGACAGGGAAAACTGAAGCTTTCTTT.

The chain is built from TRBV29-1 and TRBJ1-1, with D unresolved. Looked up from germline, CDR1 is SQVTM and CDR2 is ANQGSEA. This CDR3 spans 12 amino acids. The V and J ends lost 7 bases and 8 bases respectively, with 17 bases between them. The CDR3 loop is CSARGLMSEAFF. CDR3 coding DNA: TGCAGCGCCCGAGGACTCATGTCCGAAGCTTTCTTT. The entire variable domain, with the rest obtained from reference TRBV29-1 and TRBJ1-1, is as follows: SAVISQKPSRDICQRGTSLTIQCQVDSQVTMMFWYRQQPGQSLTLIATANQGSEATYESGFVIDKFPISRPNLTFSTLTVSNMSPEDSSIYLCSARGLMSEAFFGQGTRLTVV.

CDR3 protein: CASSNRGESYEQYF. The CDR3 DNA reads as TGTGCCAGCAGTAATCGGGGGGAGTCCTACGAGCAGTACTTC. V usage is TRBV27 and J usage is TRBJ2-7; 7 bases are shared with TRBD2. The CDR3 is 14 residues long. CDR1 MNHEY and CDR2 SMNVEV come from the germline V gene (reference sequence). Trimming cost V 5 bases and J 1 base; bases outside gene matches: 5.

This clone was counted once. V usage is TRBV6-1 and J usage is TRBJ2-7; D remains ambiguous. The CDR3 sequence is 13 residues long. The V gene's germline CDR1 is MNHNS and CDR2 SASEGT. V was pared by 3 bases and J by 3 bases, with 9 bases between. The CDR3 loop reads CASSDLPIYEQYF. The CDR3, as DNA: TGTGCCAGCAGTGATTTACCGATCTACGAGCAGTACTTC.

This rearrangement joins TRBV28 to TRBJ1-2; D unresolved. The ends were cut back, 3 bases at V and 0 bases at J, with 8 bases in the middle. The CDR3 length is 14 residues. Germline CDR1 is MDHEN and CDR2 is SYDVKM. CDR3 sequence: CASSFAAANYGYTF. Here the CDR3 DNA reads TGTGCCAGCAGTTTTGCAGCAGCTAACTATGGCTACACCTTC.

This rearrangement joins TRBV5-1 to TRBJ1-1, with D possibly matching TRBD1 (5 bases). Trimming removed 4 bases at V and 1 base at J, with 8 bases between. The CDR3 loop spans 13 amino acids. Germline V lookup: CDR1 SGHRS, CDR2 YFSETQ. The DNA of the CDR3 is TGCGCCAGCAGCCCGGGGCCGAACACTGAAGCTTTCTTT. It specifies CASSPGPNTEAFF.

V gene TRBV19 combines with J gene TRBJ1-1; no reliable D call. V gave up 3 bases and J gave up 0 bases, with 5 bases separating them. This CDR3 comprises 13 residues. CDR1 and CDR2 from the germline V gene are LNHDA and SQIVND (reference sequence). DNA of the CDR3: TGTGCCAGTAGTATTTACATGAACACTGAAGCTTTCTTT. This sequence encodes CASSIYMNTEAFF.

The chain employs TRBV6-5 and TRBJ2-7, with TRBD1 as a possible D gene (6 bases). Germline V gene lookup returns CDR1 MNHEY and CDR2 SVGAGI. This CDR3 region has 14 residues. The V end was cut by 6 bases, the J end by 2 bases, with 14 bases between. The CDR3: CASSQDRIAYEQYF. DNA of the CDR3: TGTGCCAGCAGCCAAGACAGGATTGCCTACGAGCAGTACTTC.